This T cell receptor beta chain was sequenced for a study of blood T cell repertoires in COVID-19. Looking at the study overall: Acute and convalescent COVID-19 samples came from the United States, Italy and Spain. T cells, B-cell-depleted T cells, or PBMCs supplied cDNA or gDNA.

In the source study's methods: The assay estimated nucleated cells by amplifying reference gene primers. Generated by immunoSEQ multiplex PCR, the TCRdb table keeps only in-frame clones and is missing some. Clone size and V and J calls were adopted from that table, with D and trimming inferred from the DNA. The sample shows roughly 290,000 clones, 70% to 90% of them seen only once. CDR3 length: 16 amino acids. Germline V CDR1 and CDR2: MNHEY, SVGEGT. V dropped 0 bases and J dropped 0 bases, with 11 bases sitting between them. The V and J genes are TRBV6-2 or TRBV6-3 and TRBJ1-2; D not resolved. This TCR came from a woman in her sixties with acute or convalescent COVID-19. Sequenced material: peripheral blood. The CDR3 nucleotides read TGTGCCAGCAGTTACTCGGTGGGGAGTCCTAACTATGGCTACACCTTC. Translation: CASSYSVGSPNYGYTF.